This record covers a single T cell receptor (beta chain). The data are from a study of CD8 T cells in Susac syndrome. J lost 5 bases, V lost 2 bases, and 8 bases had no gene match. Germline CDR1 and CDR2: MGHDK and SYGVNS. This CDR3 is built from 15 residues. Sequencing of TCR beta, carried out with a high-throughput approach, was applied to CD8+ and CD4+ T cells from the blood. Random hexamers primed reverse transcription of 0.5 to 1 ug RNA. Across 54 Vbeta and 13 Jbeta, immunoSEQ multiplex PCR amplified TCR beta CDR3. TCRdb reprocessed the immunoSEQ multiplex PCR reads via MiXCR and lists one record per CDR3 protein. The sample comprises 150,000 to 200,000 distinct CDR3 sequences, roughly 92% of which are singletons, and approximately 0.09% rests with the top ten.

Sequenced input: CD4+ T cells from PBMCs. This receptor was obtained from a human donor with multiple sclerosis. The chain couples TRBV25-1 to TRBJ2-5; 7 nucleotides line up with TRBD1. CDR3 sequence (DNA): TGTGCCAGCAGTGAAGACAGGGTCCAGGGGGAGACCCAGTACTTC. Its protein product is CASSEDRVQGETQYF.